These 9 T cell receptor beta chains originate from one sample sequenced in a study of metastatic and nonmetastatic thyroid tumors (TCRdb year 2020). The library was produced with PCR. Sequencing was performed on an Illumina HiSeq 4000. TCRdb reanalyzed the raw reads on its own, using fastp at Q25 for trimming and MiXCR for clone calling, and kept in-frame beta chains. Here the sample has under 25,000 clones; 15% to 19% occur a single time. The top ten clones comprise about 36% of the sample. None of the patients had been given any treatment before thyroid surgery. The specimen was blood. These TCRs come from a female donor with papillary thyroid cancer or a benign thyroid nodule (not recorded which). Some clones in this sample may be carry-over from other donors' samples.

This clone is labeled medium-sized. This chain links TRBV20-1 with TRBJ2-7, with TRBD2 as a possible D gene (5 bases). CDR1 DFQATT and CDR2 SNEGSKA come from the germline V gene (reference sequence). Between the trimmed V and J ends, which lost 0 bases and 4 bases, there was a span of 13 bases. The CDR3 has 14 amino acids. The CDR3 nucleotides are TGCAGTGCTAGAGATGGAGATGGAGGATACGAGCAGTACTTC. Translated, it gives CSARDGDGGYEQYF.

The table lists this clone with many counts. This sequence joins TRBV3-1 and TRBJ2-2, with D unresolved. Germline V gene data show CDR1 as LGHDT and CDR2 as YNNKEL (reference sequence). V lost 3 bases, J lost 6 bases, and 17 bases lay in between. The CDR3 contains 16 residues. As DNA, the CDR3 is TGTGCCAGCAGCCAGACGACGGCCGTTGGAGCCGGGGAGCTGTTTTTT. It codes for CASSQTTAVGAGELFF.

This clone occurred a few times. A read error may be the cause here, since a much bigger clone is one base away. This chain uses TRBV7-9 with TRBJ2-3; D is uncertain. Germline-derived CDR1 and CDR2 are SEHNR and FQNEAQ (reference sequence). This CDR3 spans 13 amino acids. DNA of the CDR3: TGTGCCAGCAGCTTAGGTAGCACAGATATGCAGTATTTT. Protein sequence: CASSLGSTDMQYF.

J is TRBJ1-3 and V is TRBV5-1, with 7 bases matching TRBD1. The germline CDR1 and CDR2 sequences are SGHRS and YFSETQ. The CDR3 has 16 amino acids. V lost 5 bases and J lost 1; bases outside the gene matches: 9. The CDR3 reads CASSYGTATSGNTIYF. The CDR3 DNA is TGCGCCAGCAGTTATGGGACAGCCACGTCTGGAAACACCATATATTTT.

At least ten counts were recorded for this clone. The rearrangement joins TRBV28 to TRBJ2-1; D might be TRBD1 (6 bases). This CDR3 comprises 16 residues. The germline V and J ends were trimmed by 8 bases and 2 bases, with 19 bases remaining between them. Germline-derived CDR1 and CDR2 are MDHEN and SYDVKM. The CDR3 DNA sequence: TGTGCCAGCCCCCCGTGGCCGACAGGCCCCTACAATGAGCAGTTCTTC. This codes for CASPPWPTGPYNEQFF.

This clone was found many times. The chain employs TRBV4-1 and TRBJ1-4, with D possibly being TRBD1 (6 bases). CDR1 MGHRA and CDR2 YSYEKL come from the germline V gene. V lost 0 bases and J 0 bases, leaving 11 bases between the germline ends. The CDR3 contains 17 residues. The CDR3 is CASSQEGDIATNEKLFF. CDR3 DNA: TGCGCCAGCAGCCAAGAAGGGGACATTGCAACTAATGAAAAACTGTTTTTT.

This clone was seen at least ten times. The chain links TRBV7-4 to TRBJ2-7; perhaps TRBD1 as D (5 bases). Germline V gives CDR1 SGHVT, CDR2 SQSDAQ. Trimming took off 7 bases at V and 6 bases at J, with 19 bases between the two ends. This CDR3 is built from 14 residues. This CDR3 is CASISGGAVGEQYF. For the CDR3, the DNA is TGTGCCAGCATATCGGGTGGGGCCGTGGGCGAGCAGTACTTC.

Ten or more counts support this clone. The chain links TRBV4-1 to TRBJ1-5; D ambiguous. The CDR3 has 17 amino acids. V lost 3 bases and J 7 bases, leaving 22 bases between the germline ends. Germline V gives CDR1 MGHRA, CDR2 YSYEKL. The CDR3 bases are TGCGCCAGCAGCCACCTCCCCGGGCCCCAAGGGAAGCAGCCCCAGCATTTT. Translating it yields CASSHLPGPQGKQPQHF.

This clone was detected many times. CDR3 loop: CASSKGLNTEAFF. Here the CDR3 DNA reads TGTGCCAGCTCAAAGGGATTGAACACTGAAGCTTTCTTT. The chain has TRBV18 and TRBJ1-1, with unresolved D. Per germline, CDR1 KGHSH and CDR2 LQKENI. The CDR3 covers 13 residues. The V and J ends lost 5 bases and 0 bases respectively, with 7 bases between them.